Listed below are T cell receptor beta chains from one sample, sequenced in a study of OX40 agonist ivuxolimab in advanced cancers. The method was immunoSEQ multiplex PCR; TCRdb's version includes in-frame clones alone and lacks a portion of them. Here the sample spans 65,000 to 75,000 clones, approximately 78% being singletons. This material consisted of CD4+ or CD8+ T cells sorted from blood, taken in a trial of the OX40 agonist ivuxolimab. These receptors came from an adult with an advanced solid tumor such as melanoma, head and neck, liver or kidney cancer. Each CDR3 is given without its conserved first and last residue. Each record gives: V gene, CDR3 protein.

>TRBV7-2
ASSPRGRSSGNTIY
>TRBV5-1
ASSLQAGRGYT
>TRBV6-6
ASRSGTLYSNQPQH
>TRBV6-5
ASSQNEETQY
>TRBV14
ASSQVGQGSYEQY
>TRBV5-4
AHLHSDPSTDTQY
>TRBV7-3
ASSLGQGARGYT
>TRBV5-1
ASSLSTGEETQY
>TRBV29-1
SVRGTVEAF
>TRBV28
ASSFPGPLSANEKLF
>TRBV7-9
ASSWGREAF
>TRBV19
ASTSKYQETQY
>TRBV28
ASTRAAYEQY
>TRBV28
ASSLRKGAGGYT